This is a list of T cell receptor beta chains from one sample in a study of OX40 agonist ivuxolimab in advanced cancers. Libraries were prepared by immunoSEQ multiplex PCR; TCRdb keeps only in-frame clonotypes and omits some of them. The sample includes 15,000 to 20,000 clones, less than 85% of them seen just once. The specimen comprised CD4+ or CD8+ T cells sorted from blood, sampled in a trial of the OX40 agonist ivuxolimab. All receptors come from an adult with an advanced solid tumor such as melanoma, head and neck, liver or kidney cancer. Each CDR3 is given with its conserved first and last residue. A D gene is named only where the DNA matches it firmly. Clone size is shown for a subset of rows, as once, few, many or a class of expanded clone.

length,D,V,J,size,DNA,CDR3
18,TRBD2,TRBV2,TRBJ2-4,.,TGTGCCAGCAGTGAGGCGGGGGGGGGCGGATTAGCCAAAAACATTCAGTACTTC,CASSEAGGGGLAKNIQYF
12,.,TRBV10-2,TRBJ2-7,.,TGCGCCACCGGGACGGTGACCTACGAGCAGTACTTC,CATGTVTYEQYF
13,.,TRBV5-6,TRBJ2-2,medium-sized,TGTGCCAGCAGCCGGGGGAACACCGGGGAGCTGTTTTTT,CASSRGNTGELFF
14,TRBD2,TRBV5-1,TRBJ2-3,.,TGCGCCAGCAGCGGATGGGGGGGAACAGATACGCAGTATTTT,CASSGWGGTDTQYF
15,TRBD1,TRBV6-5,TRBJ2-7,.,TGTGCCAGCAGTTATAGGACAGGGTTCACCCACGAGCAGTACTTC,CASSYRTGFTHEQYF
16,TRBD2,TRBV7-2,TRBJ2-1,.,TGTGCCAGCAGCTCAGAGGGACTAGCGGGAGGCTATGAGCAGTTCTTC,CASSSEGLAGGYEQFF
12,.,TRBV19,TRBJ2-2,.,TGTGCCAGTAGTATCGTCACCGGGGAGCTGTTTTTT,CASSIVTGELFF
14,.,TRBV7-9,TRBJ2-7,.,TGTGCCAGCAGTCCCGCATCGACAGGGAGGGAGCAGTACTTC,CASSPASTGREQYF
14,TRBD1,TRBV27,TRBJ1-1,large,TGTGCCAGCAGGGCAGGGGGTATGAACACTGAAGCTTTCTTT,CASRAGGMNTEAFF
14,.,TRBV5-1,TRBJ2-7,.,TGCGCCAGCAGCTTGGAGGCGAGCTCCTACGAGCAGTACTTC,CASSLEASSYEQYF
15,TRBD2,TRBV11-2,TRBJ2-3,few,TGTGCCAGCAGCTTAAGCCTAGCGGGAGCCGATACGCAGTATTTT,CASSLSLAGADTQYF
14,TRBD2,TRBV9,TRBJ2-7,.,TGTGCCAGCAGCGTAGGTAGCGGGAGAAACGAGCAGTACTTC,CASSVGSGRNEQYF
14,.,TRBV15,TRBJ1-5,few,TGTGCCACCAGCAGGACAGTAAGCAATCAGCCCCAGCATTTT,CATSRTVSNQPQHF
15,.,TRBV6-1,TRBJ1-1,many,TGTGCCAGCAGTGCCGAGGGACCGAAGAACACTGAAGCTTTCTTT,CASSAEGPKNTEAFF
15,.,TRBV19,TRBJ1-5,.,TGTGCCAGTAGCTCGACAGGCAATAGCAATCAGCCCCAGCATTTT,CASSSTGNSNQPQHF
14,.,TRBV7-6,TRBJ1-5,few,TGTGCCAGCAGCTTAGACAGGGTAAATCAGCCCCAGCATTTT,CASSLDRVNQPQHF
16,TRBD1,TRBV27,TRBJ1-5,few,TGTGCCAGCAGTTTATCTATTGACAGGGTGAATCAGCCCCAGCATTTT,CASSLSIDRVNQPQHF
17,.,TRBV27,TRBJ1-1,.,TGTGCCAGCAGTATAGATCCTGCGGGGGACATGAACACTGAAGCTTTCTTT,CASSIDPAGDMNTEAFF
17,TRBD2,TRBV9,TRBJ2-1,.,TGTGCCAGCAGCGTAGCTCAGACGGGGGGGATCCGAGGGGAGCAGTTCTTC,CASSVAQTGGIRGEQFF
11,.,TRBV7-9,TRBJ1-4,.,TGTGCCAGCAGCCCGGACGCATTACTGTTTTTT,CASSPDALLFF
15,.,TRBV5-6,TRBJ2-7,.,TGTGCCAGCAGCTTGGGGACTGGGATAATAAAAGAGCAGTACTTC,CASSLGTGIIKEQYF
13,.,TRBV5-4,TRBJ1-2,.,TGTGCCAGCAGTTCGGACAGTAACTATGGCTACACCTTC,CASSSDSNYGYTF
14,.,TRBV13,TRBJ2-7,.,TGTGCCAGCTCGGGGAGATCGGAGTTCTACGAGCAGTACTTC,CASSGRSEFYEQYF
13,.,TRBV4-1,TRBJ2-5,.,TGCGCCAGCAGCCTGACAGCCCAAGAGACCCAGTACTTC,CASSLTAQETQYF
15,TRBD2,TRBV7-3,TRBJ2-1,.,TGTGCCAGCAGCTTAGGGCTAGCGGGGGGCAATGAGCAGTTCTTC,CASSLGLAGGNEQFF
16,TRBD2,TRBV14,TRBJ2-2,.,TGTGCCAGCAGCCCCGTCGGGGGGGGGAACACCGGGGAGCTGTTTTTT,CASSPVGGGNTGELFF
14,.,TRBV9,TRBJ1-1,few,TGTGCCAGCAGCGTAGGGGATTTTGGCACTGAAGCTTTCTTT,CASSVGDFGTEAFF
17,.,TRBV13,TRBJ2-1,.,TGTGCCAGCAGCTTAGACCCGCTAGCGCCAGCGACAAATGAGCAGTTCTTC,CASSLDPLAPATNEQFF
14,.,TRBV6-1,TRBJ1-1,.,TGTGCCAGCAGTGAAATCGGTGGGGGCACTGAAGCTTTCTTT,CASSEIGGGTEAFF
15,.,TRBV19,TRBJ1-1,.,TGTGCCAGTAGTATAGTCCCCGGGGGCGGCACTGAAGCTTTCTTT,CASSIVPGGGTEAFF
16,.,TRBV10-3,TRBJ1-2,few,TGTGCCATCAGTGAGGGGGGGACGGCAGACTACTATGGCTACACCTTC,CAISEGGTADYYGYTF
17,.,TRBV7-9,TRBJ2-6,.,TGTGCCAGCAGCTCCTCGATTGGGTCCTCTGGGGCCAACGTCCTGACTTTC,CASSSSIGSSGANVLTF
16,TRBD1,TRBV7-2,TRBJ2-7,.,TGTGCCAGCAGCCCTAGGACAGGGGAAAGTTCCTACGAGCAGTACTTC,CASSPRTGESSYEQYF
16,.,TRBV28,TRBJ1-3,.,TGTGCCAGCAGTTTTGAGGTCCGGTTCTCTGGAAACACCATATATTTT,CASSFEVRFSGNTIYF
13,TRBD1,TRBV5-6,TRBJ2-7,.,TGTGCCAGCAGCCCTGACAGGGAGTACGAGCAGTACTTC,CASSPDREYEQYF
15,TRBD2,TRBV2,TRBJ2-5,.,TGTGCCAGCAGTGAAGCAACTAGCGGGGGAAGAGAGCAGTACTTC,CASSEATSGGREQYF
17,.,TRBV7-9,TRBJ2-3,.,TGTGCCAGCAGCTCCACTAGAGGGACACACATGGCAGATACGCAGTATTTT,CASSSTRGTHMADTQYF
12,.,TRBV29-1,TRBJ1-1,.,TGCAGCGTTAGACCGATGAACACTGAAGCTTTCTTT,CSVRPMNTEAFF
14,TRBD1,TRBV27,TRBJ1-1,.,TGTGCCAGCAGTTTACAATCAGGGGGAACTGAAGCTTTCTTT,CASSLQSGGTEAFF
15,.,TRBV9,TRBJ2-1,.,TGTGCCAGCAGCGTAGCTCTGAGCTCCTACAATGAGCAGTTCTTC,CASSVALSSYNEQFF
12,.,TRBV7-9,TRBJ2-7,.,TGTGCCAGCAGCTCTAGCTCCTACGAGCAGTACTTC,CASSSSSYEQYF
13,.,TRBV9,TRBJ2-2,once,TGTGCCAACAGCGTAGGCAGTCCCGGGGAGCTGTTTTTT,CANSVGSPGELFF
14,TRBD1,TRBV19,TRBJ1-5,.,TGTGCCAGTAGTATCGGGACAGCATATCAGCCCCAGCATTTT,CASSIGTAYQPQHF
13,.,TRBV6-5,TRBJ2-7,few,TGTGCCAGCAGTGATCAGGGATGGTACGAGCAGTACTTC,CASSDQGWYEQYF
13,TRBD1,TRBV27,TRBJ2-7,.,TGTGCCAGCAGTTTCGACAGGGGATACGAGCAGTACTTC,CASSFDRGYEQYF
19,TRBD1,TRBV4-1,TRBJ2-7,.,TGCGCCAGCAGCCCCGGTGCAGGGGGTATAGGTCCATCCGACTACGAGCAGTACTTC,CASSPGAGGIGPSDYEQYF
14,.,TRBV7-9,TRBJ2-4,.,TGTGCCAGCAGCAGGGCCAGGGATGAAAACATTCAGTACTTC,CASSRARDENIQYF
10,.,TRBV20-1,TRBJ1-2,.,TGCGCGGGTGGTAAGGGGGGCTACACCTTC,CAGGKGGYTF
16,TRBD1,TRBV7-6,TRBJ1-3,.,TGTGCCAGCAGCACCGGACAGGGGGCGAGTGGAAACACCATATATTTT,CASSTGQGASGNTIYF
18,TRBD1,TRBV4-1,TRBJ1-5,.,TGCGCCAGCAGCCAAGTGGGGGGGAGGGGGCTTGGGAATCAGCCCCAGCATTTT,CASSQVGGRGLGNQPQHF
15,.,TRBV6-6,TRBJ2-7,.,TGTGCCAGCAGACTACTGGGTCGAGCGTCCTACGAGCAGTACTTC,CASRLLGRASYEQYF
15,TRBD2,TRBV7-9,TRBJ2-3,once,TGTGCCAGCAGCTTAGCTTTGCTAGCGGGAGATACGCAGTATTTT,CASSLALLAGDTQYF
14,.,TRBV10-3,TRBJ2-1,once,TGTGCCATCAGTGAATGGTCCGGGCTCAATGAGCAGTTCTTC,CAISEWSGLNEQFF
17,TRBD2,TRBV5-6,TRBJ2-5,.,TGTGCCAGCAGCTTGGTGGGACTAGCGGGAGGTAGGGAGACCCAGTACTTC,CASSLVGLAGGRETQYF
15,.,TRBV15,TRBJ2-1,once,TGTGCCGCCACCGACGGGGACGGAGGCTTCCATGGGCAGTTCTTC,CAATDGDGGFHGQFF
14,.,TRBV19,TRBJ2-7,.,TGTGCCAGTAGTATTGGAGGACGGAACTACGAGCAGTACTTC,CASSIGGRNYEQYF
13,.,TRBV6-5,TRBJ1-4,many,TGTGCCAGCTCCGGCGACGACACTGAAAAACTGTTTTTT,CASSGDDTEKLFF
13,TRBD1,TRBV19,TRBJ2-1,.,TGTGCCTCTAGCACAGGGGGCTACAATGAGCAGTTCTTC,CASSTGGYNEQFF
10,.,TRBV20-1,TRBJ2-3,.,TGCAGTGCTAGACTGGATACGCAGTATTTT,CSARLDTQYF
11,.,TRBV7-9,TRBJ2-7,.,TGTGCCAGCCGTCGCTTGGACGAGCAGTACTTC,CASRRLDEQYF